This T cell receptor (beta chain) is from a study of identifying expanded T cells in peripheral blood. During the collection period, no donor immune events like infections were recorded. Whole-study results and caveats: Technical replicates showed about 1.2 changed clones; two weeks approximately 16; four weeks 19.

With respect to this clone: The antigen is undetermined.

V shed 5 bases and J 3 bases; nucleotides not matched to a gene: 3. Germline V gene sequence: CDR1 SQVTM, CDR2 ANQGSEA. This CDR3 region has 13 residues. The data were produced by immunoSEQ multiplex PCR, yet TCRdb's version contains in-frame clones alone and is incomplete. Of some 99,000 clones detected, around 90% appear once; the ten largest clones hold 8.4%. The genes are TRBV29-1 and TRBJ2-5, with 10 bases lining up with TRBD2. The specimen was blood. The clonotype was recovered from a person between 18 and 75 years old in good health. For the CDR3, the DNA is TGCAGCGTTCGCGGACTAGCGGAAGAGACCCAGTACTTC. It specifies CSVRGLAEETQYF.